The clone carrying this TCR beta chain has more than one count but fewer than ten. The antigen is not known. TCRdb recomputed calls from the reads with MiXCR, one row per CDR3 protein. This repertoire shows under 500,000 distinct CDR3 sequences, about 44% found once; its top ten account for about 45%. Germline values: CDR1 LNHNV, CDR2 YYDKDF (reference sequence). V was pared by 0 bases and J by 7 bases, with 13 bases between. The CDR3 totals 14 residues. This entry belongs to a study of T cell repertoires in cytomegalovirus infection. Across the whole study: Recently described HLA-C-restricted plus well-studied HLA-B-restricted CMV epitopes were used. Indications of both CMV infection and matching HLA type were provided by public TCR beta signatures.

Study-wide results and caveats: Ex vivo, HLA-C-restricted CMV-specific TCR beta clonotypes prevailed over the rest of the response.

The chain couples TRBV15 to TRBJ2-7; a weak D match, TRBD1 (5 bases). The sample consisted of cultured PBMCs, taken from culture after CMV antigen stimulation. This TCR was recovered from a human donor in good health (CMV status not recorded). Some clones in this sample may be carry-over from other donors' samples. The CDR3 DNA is TGTGCCACCAGCAGAGACAGGGCCCAGGTTGAGCAGTACTTC. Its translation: CATSRDRAQVEQYF.